This TCR beta chain was sequenced during a study of radiation and T cells in renal cell carcinoma. Remarks on this clone: Its antigen is undetermined.

Generated by immunoSEQ multiplex PCR, the TCRdb table keeps only in-frame clones and is missing some. The sample consists of some 81,000 clones, roughly nine tenths of them appearing once. Time point described: blood 4 weeks post-SBRT, at nephrectomy. Treatment indicated: 15 Gy SBRT to primary tumor, nephrectomy 4 weeks later. The V gene lost 1 base and the J gene lost 7 bases, with 8 bases spanning the gap. The CDR3 is 13 amino acids. Germline V CDR1 and CDR2: SNHLY, FYNNEI. Findings and caveats of the study: Top tumor clonotypes rose in blood 2 weeks post-radiation, then contracted.

This TCR came from a woman in her seventies with renal cell carcinoma. The sequences come from blood, collected from a patient whose treatment included radiotherapy and nephrectomy. The rearrangement links TRBV2 to TRBJ1-5; D not certain. CDR3 in amino acids: CASSEEVAQPQHF. The CDR3 DNA follows: TGTGCCAGCAGTGAAGAGGTGGCCCAGCCCCAGCATTTT.